These T cell receptor beta chains were read from a single sample in a study of shared clonotypes between healthy human individuals. This table comes from immunoSEQ multiplex PCR, and its TCRdb copy is limited to in-frame clones, with some not included. The sample records around 620,000 clones, around 95% being singletons. The sample was naive CD8+ T cells sorted from blood. These receptors all come from a woman in her 30s in good health. Each CDR3 is given with its conserved first and last residue. D genes are given only for firm matches. The size field is filled for only some rows; it gives once, few, many or a size class.

TRBJ1-1,TRBV11-2,-,TRBD1,TGTGCCAGCAGCTTAGATTCTTTTTCGGCAGGGGGGCGAAGCACTGAAGCTTTCTTT,CASSLDSFSAGGRSTEAFF
TRBJ2-5,TRBV4-2,-,TRBD2,TGTGCCAGCAGCCATCGACTAGCGGAGGGGCAAGAGACCCAGTACTTC,CASSHRLAEGQETQYF
TRBJ2-1,TRBV18,-,TRBD1,TGTGCCAGCTCATCACAGGGGTTTCCCTCTCCTGAGCAGTTCTTC,CASSSQGFPSPEQFF
TRBJ2-1,TRBV15,-,-,TGTGCCACCAGCAGTAGGGGGTTGAATGAGCAGTTCTTC,CATSSRGLNEQFF
TRBJ2-7,TRBV11-1,-,-,TGTGCCAGCAGCTCGACAGTAACCTACGAGCAGTACTTC,CASSSTVTYEQYF
TRBJ1-1,TRBV5-1,-,TRBD1,TGCGCCAGCAGCTCAGGACAGGGTCGGAACACTGAAGCTTTCTTT,CASSSGQGRNTEAFF
TRBJ2-2,TRBV19,few,-,TGTGCCAGTAGTGAGTGGGAAACCGGGGAGCTGTTTTTT,CASSEWETGELFF
TRBJ1-1,TRBV7-9,-,-,TGTGCCAGCAGCTTAGCACGGTTGAACACTGAAGCTTTCTTT,CASSLARLNTEAFF
TRBJ2-1,TRBV14,-,-,TGTGCCAGCAGCCAACTCAATGAGCAGTTCTTC,CASSQLNEQFF
TRBJ2-3,TRBV2,-,-,TGTGCCAGCCAGGAGGGAGATACGCAGTATTTT,CASQEGDTQYF
TRBJ1-6,TRBV5-4,-,-,TGTGCCAGCAGCTTACATTCCTCCTATAATTCACCCCTCCACTTT,CASSLHSSYNSPLHF
TRBJ2-5,TRBV9,-,-,TGTGCCAGCAGCGTAGGTAACTCCTTCGGGACCCAGTACTTC,CASSVGNSFGTQYF
TRBJ2-7,TRBV10-1,few,-,TGCGCCAGCAGTGTCACAGGGTATGGCTACGAGCAGTACTTC,CASSVTGYGYEQYF
TRBJ2-6,TRBV18,-,-,TGTGCCAGCTCACCGGAGGGGCCGCCCTCTGGGGCCAACGTCCTGACTTTC,CASSPEGPPSGANVLTF
TRBJ2-2,TRBV2,-,-,TGTGCCAGCAGTGATGCGGGACAGACTAAGAACACCGGGGAGCTGTTTTTT,CASSDAGQTKNTGELFF
TRBJ2-7,TRBV21-1,-,-,TGTGCCAGCACTCAGTTGGTCTCCTACGAGCAGTACTTC,CASTQLVSYEQYF
TRBJ1-5,TRBV27,-,-,TGTGCCAGCAGTTCGAACCCCCTTCGGCCCCAGCATTTT,CASSSNPLRPQHF